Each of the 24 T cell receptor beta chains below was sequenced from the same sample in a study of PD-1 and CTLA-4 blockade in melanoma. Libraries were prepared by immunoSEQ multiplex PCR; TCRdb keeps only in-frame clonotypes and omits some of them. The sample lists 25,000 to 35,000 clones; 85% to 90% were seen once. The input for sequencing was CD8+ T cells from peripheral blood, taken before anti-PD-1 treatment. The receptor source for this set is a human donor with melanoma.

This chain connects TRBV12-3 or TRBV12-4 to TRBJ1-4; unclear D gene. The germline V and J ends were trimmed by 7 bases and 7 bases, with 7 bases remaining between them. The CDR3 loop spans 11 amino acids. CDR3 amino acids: CASTLGEKLFF. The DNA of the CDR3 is TGTGCCAGCACCCTGGGTGAAAAACTGTTTTTT.

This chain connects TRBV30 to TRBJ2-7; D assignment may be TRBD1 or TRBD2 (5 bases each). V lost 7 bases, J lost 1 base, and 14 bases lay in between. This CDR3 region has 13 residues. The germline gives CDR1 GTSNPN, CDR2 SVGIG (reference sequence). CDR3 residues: CASRNGGSYEQYF. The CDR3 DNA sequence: TGTGCCTCTCGGAATGGGGGTTCCTACGAGCAGTACTTC. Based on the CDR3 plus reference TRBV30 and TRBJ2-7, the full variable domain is SQTIHQWPATLVQPVGSPLSLECTVEGTSNPNLYWYRQAAGRGLQLLFYSVGIGQISSEVPQNLSASRPQDRQFILSSKKLLLSDSGFYLCASRNGGSYEQYFGPGTRLTVT.

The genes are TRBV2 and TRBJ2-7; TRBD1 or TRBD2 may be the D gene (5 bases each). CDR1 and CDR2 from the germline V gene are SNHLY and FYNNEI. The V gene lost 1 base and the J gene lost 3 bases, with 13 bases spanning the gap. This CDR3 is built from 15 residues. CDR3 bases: TGTGCCAGCAGTGAAGACCCGGGGCCAAGCTACGAGCAGTACTTC. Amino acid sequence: CASSEDPGPSYEQYF.

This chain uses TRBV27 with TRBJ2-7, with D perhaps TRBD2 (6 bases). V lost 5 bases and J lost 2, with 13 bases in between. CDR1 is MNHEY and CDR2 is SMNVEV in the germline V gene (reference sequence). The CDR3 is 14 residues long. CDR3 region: CASSIGTSPYEQYF. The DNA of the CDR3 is TGTGCCAGCAGTATTGGGACTTCCCCCTACGAGCAGTACTTC.

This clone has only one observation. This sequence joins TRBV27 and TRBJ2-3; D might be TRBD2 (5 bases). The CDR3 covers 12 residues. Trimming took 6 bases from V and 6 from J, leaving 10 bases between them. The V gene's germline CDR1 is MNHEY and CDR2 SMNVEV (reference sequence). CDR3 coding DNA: TGTGCCAGCAGCCCCCCGGGGGATACGCAGTATTTT. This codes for CASSPPGDTQYF.

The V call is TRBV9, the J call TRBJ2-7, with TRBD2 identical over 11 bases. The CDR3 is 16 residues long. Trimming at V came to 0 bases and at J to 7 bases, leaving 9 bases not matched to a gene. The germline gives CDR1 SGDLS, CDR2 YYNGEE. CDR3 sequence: CASSVAPLAGGREQYF. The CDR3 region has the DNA TGTGCCAGCAGCGTAGCTCCTCTAGCGGGGGGTAGGGAGCAGTACTTC.

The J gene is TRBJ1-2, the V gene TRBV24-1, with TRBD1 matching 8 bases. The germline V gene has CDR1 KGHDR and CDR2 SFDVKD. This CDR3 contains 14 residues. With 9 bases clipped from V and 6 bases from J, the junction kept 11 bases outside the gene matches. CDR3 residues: CATHDNRGFDGYTF. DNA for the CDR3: TGTGCCACCCACGACAACAGGGGGTTCGATGGCTACACCTTC.

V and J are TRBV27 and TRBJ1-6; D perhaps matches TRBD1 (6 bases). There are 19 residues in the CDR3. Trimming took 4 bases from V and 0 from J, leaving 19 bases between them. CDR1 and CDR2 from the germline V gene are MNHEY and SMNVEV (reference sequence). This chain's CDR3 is CASSSGAGALSSYNSPLHF. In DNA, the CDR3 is TGTGCCAGCAGTTCAGGGGCAGGGGCCCTGAGCTCCTATAATTCACCCCTCCACTTT.

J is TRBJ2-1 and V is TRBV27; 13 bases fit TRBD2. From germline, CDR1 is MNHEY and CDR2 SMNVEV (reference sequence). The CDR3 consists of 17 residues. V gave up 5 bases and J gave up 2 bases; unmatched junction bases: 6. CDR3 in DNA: TGTGCCAGCAGTCCGGGACTAGCGGGGTCTACCTACAATGAGCAGTTCTTC. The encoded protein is CASSPGLAGSTYNEQFF.

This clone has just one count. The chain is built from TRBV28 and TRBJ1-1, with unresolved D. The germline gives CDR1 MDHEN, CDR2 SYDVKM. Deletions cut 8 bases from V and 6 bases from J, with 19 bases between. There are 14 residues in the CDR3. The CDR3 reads CASQGEGKWAEAFF. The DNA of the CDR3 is TGTGCCAGCCAAGGAGAGGGCAAATGGGCTGAAGCTTTCTTT.

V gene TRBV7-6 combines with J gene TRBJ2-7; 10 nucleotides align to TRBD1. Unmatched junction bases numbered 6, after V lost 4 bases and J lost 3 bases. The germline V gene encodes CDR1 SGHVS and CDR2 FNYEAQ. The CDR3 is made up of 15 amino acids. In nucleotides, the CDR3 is TGTGCCAGCAGCTCATCAGGACAGGGGGACTACGAGCAGTACTTC. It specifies CASSSSGQGDYEQYF.

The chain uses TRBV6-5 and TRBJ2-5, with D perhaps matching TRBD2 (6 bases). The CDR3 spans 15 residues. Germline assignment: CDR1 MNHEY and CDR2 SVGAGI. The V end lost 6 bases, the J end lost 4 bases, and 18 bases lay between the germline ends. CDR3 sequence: CASRIGGGRAETQYF. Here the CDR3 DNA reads TGTGCCAGCAGAATCGGGGGAGGACGGGCAGAGACCCAGTACTTC.

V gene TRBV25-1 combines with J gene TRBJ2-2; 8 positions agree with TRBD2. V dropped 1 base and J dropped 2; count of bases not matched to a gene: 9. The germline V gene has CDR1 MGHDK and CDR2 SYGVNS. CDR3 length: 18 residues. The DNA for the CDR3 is TGTGCCAGCAGTGAATTGGGGCGGGAGGAAGGAAACACCGGGGAGCTGTTTTTT. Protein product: CASSELGREEGNTGELFF.

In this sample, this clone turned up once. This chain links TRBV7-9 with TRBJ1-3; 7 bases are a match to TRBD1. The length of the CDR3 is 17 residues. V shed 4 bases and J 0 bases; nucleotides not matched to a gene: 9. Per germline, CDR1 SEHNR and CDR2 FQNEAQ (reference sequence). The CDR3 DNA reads TGTGCCAGCAGCTCCCTGGCAACAGGGGCCTCTGGAAACACCATATATTTT. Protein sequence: CASSSLATGASGNTIYF.

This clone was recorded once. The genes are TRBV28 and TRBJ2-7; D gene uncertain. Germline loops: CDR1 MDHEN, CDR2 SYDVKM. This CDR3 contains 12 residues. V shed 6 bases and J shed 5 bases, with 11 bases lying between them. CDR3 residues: CASSLELDEQYF. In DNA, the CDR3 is TGTGCCAGCAGCCTAGAGTTAGACGAGCAGTACTTC.

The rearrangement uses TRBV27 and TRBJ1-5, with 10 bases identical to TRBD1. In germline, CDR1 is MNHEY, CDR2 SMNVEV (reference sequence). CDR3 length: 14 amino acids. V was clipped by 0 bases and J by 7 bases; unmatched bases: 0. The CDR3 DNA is TGTGCCAGCAGTTTATCGGGACAGGGGCAGCCCCAGCATTTT. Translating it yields CASSLSGQGQPQHF.

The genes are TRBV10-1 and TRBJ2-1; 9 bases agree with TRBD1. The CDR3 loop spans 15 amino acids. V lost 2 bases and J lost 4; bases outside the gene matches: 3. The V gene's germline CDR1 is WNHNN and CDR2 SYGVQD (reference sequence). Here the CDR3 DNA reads TGCGCCAGCAGTGAGGGACAGGGGTCGTACAATGAGCAGTTCTTC. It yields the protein CASSEGQGSYNEQFF.

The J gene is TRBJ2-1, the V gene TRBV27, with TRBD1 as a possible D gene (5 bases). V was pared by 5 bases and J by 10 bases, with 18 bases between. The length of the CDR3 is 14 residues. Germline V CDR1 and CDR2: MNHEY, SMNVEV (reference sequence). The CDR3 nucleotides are TGTGCCAGCAGTGCACGGACAATAGTCGACGAGCAGTTCTTC. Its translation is CASSARTIVDEQFF.

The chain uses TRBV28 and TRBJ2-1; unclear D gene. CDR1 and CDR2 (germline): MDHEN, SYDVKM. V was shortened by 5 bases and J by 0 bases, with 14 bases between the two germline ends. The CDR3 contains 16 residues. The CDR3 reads CASSLDGEASYNEQFF. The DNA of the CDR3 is TGTGCCAGCAGTCTCGACGGCGAGGCCTCCTACAATGAGCAGTTCTTC. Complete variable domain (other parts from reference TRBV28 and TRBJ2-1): DVKVTQSSRYLVKRTGEKVFLECVQDMDHENMFWYRQDPGLGLRLIYFSYDVKMKEKGDIPEGYSVSREKKERFSLILESASTNQTSMYLCASSLDGEASYNEQFFGPGTRLTVL.

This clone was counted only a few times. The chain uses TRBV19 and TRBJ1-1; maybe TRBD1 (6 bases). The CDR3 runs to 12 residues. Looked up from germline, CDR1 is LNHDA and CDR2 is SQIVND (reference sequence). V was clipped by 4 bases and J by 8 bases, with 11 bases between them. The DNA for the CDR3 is TGTGCCAGTAGTACAGGGACAACCGAAGCTTTCTTT. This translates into CASSTGTTEAFF.

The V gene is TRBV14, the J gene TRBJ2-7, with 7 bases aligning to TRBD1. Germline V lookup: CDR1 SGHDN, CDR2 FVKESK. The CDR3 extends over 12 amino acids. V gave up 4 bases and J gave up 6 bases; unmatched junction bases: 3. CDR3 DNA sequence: TGTGCCAGCAGCCCGACAGGGCTCGAGCAGTACTTC. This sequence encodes CASSPTGLEQYF.

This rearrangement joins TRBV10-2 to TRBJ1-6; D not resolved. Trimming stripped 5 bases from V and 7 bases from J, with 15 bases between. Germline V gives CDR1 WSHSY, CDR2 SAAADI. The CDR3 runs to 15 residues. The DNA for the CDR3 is TGCGCCAGCAGTTTGACCGGGGAAGCCAATTCACCCCTCCACTTT. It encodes CASSLTGEANSPLHF.

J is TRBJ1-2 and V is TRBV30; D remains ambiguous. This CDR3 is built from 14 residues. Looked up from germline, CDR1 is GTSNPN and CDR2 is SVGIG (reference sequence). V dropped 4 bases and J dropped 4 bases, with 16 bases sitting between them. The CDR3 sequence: CAWTSTWLSYGYTF. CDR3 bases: TGTGCCTGGACCTCAACCTGGTTATCCTATGGCTACACCTTC. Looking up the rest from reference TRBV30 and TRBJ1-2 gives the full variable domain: SQTIHQWPATLVQPVGSPLSLECTVEGTSNPNLYWYRQAAGRGLQLLFYSVGIGQISSEVPQNLSASRPQDRQFILSSKKLLLSDSGFYLCAWTSTWLSYGYTFGSGTRLTVV.

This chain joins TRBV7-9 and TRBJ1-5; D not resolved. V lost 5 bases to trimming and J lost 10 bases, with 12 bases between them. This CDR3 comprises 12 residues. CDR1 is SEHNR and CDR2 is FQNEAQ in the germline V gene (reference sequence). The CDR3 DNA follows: TGTGCCAGCAGCCTGGACCGTTCTCCCCAGCATTTT. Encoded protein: CASSLDRSPQHF.